This T cell receptor (beta chain) was retrieved from a study of STAT5B mutations in CD4+ large granular lymphocyte leukemia. V lost 1 base and J 2 bases, leaving 7 bases between the germline ends. CDR1 is SGHNT, CDR2 YYREEE, per germline (reference sequence). The CDR3 consists of 13 residues. Profiling relied on immunoSEQ multiplex PCR, and the TCRdb table lists in-frame clones only, not all of them. The table has about 20,000 clones, 60% to 85% seen once. Worth noting for this clone: Its antigen is currently unknown.

The study's findings and limits: Without putative leukemic clones, patient CD4-sorted repertoires remained more clonal than healthy CD4+ repertoires.

The sequence derives from a human donor in good health. The chain combines TRBV5-4 with TRBJ2-7, with TRBD1 as a possible D gene (5 bases). What was sequenced was CD4+ T cells from blood buffy coats. CDR3 protein: CASSLTGTYEQYF. CDR3 nucleotides: TGTGCCAGCAGCTTGACAGGAACCTACGAGCAGTACTTC.